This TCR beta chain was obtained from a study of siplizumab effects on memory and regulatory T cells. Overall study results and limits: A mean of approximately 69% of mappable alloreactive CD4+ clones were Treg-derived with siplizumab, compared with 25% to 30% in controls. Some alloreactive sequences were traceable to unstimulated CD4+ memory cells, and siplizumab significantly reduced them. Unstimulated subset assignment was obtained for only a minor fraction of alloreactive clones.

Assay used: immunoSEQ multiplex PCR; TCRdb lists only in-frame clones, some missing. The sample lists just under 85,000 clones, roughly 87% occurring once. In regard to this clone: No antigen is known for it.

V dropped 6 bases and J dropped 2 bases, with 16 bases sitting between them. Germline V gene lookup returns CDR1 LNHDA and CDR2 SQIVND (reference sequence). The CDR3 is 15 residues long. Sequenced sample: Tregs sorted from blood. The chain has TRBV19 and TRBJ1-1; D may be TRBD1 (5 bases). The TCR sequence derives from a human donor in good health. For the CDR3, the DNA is TGTGCCAGTAGCACCGGGACTAAAGTAAACACTGAAGCTTTCTTT. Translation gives CASSTGTKVNTEAFF.